Detailed here is one T cell receptor (beta chain). Its antigen has not been determined. No base quality values were provided; no much bigger clone lies one nucleotide off. The method was the immunoSEQ multiplex PCR assay. The multiplex PCR relied on a mix of 60 forward primers for TCR Vbeta segments and 13 reverse primers for TCR Jbeta segments. The CDR3 region of rearranged TCR beta genes was amplified from genomic DNA by a multiplex PCR assay. On the Illumina HiSeq System, the amplified TCR beta libraries were sequenced as 87-base-pair reads. On the authors' methods: A later analysis tallied around 87 million unique TCR beta chains across the 666 repertoires, and around 9.9 million of those chains were shared by two or more donors. Raw reads were error-corrected and collapsed into unique sequences with a nearest-neighbor algorithm that merged closely related sequences to remove PCR and sequencing errors. CDR3 sequences were aligned to IMGT reference sequences to assign V, D and J gene segments. For a sequence to be retained, a match of at least six nucleotides was required to both a V gene segment and a J gene segment. Rearrangements were called productive when the CDR3 lacked stop codons and stayed in frame with V and J; all others were non-productive. CDR3 was defined according to IMGT convention as the region running from the second conserved V-encoded cysteine to the conserved J-encoded phenylalanine. In an earlier analysis of just under 600 of the donors, sequences lacking an unambiguous match to a single V gene segment were excluded. In an earlier analysis of around 590 of the donors, a V segment was called functional when productive rearrangements were above 56.7%, and segregating when the standard deviation between donors exceeded 5%. A statistical classification framework was built for diagnosing cytomegalovirus status from the catalog of TCR beta chain sequences. A later analysis assigned V and J genes by comparing TCR nucleotide sequences with IMGT/GENE-DB human TR gene sequences. A later analysis assigned CDR3 sequences and most-parsimonious VDJ recombination scenarios with the TCRdist pipeline. In a later analysis, every TCR beta chain was defined by the combination of its CDR3 amino acid sequence and its V-gene family, and reads without a unique V-gene family were dropped. To address suspected cross-contamination and a sequencing artifact, a later analysis removed a few hundred highly shared, low-generation-probability nucleotide sequences. In a later analysis, a clonal expansion index was calculated for each public chain from normalized within-repertoire ranks of inferred template counts. A later analysis computed generation probabilities with a VDJ recombination model fitted to out-of-frame rearrangements, and checked the results against IGoR. In a later analysis, hypergeometric tests were used to score TCR-TCR, TCR-HLA and TCR-CMV co-occurrence, with a repertoire-size bias correction applied to TCR pairs. To estimate false discovery rates, a later analysis permuted the HLA or CMV assignments 20 times. In a later analysis, co-occurring TCRs were grouped with DBSCAN, and TCRdist sequence similarity was added when clustering was performed within HLA-allele-positive subsets. Co-occurrence clustering excluded repertoires with fewer than 30,000 or more than 120,000 public chains, plus five with anomalous nucleotide sharing. Not all clones reach the TCRdb copy of this immuneACCESS table, which keeps in-frame sequences only. Checked studies attribute under half of the gap to unresolved V genes and leave the rest unexplained. Clone size and the V and J calls come from that table; the DNA yielded D and trimming. A total of 130,000 to 150,000 clones appear in this sample, roughly 80% of them only once. 13% of the sample comes from the top ten.

The record originates from a study of cytomegalovirus exposure and HLA in healthy donors (TCRdb year 2017). Regarding the research as a whole: According to an earlier analysis of around 600 of the donors, about 190 million T cells yielded over 100 million unique TCR beta sequences and approximately 280 Gb of sequence data. Roughly 300 gigabases of sequencing data and tens of millions of unique TCR sequences were included in an early release covering roughly 600 HLA-typed donors. The genetic ancestry cluster associated with self-reported Caucasian donors included around 76% of the 398 genotyped donors. The study was designed to test whether signatures of past pathogen exposure could be identified by cataloging public T cell receptors. The study profiled the T cell repertoires of about 640 subjects by immunosequencing and related them to cytomegalovirus serostatus. Along with the approximately 700-subject first cohort, a separate validation cohort of around 110 different subjects was used. To predict cytomegalovirus infection status, the study combined high-throughput TCR immunosequencing, statistical association of individual TCRs with disease status, and machine learning. To study patterns of TCR occurrence, a later analysis re-analyzed previously published TCR beta repertoires from 666 donors and added high-resolution HLA genotyping. Rather than using new phenotypic data, the later analysis identified candidate immune exposures from TCR beta sequences and from how often those sequences occurred across donors. An earlier analysis of roughly 580 of the donors used high-throughput TCR beta sequencing to judge whether each TCR beta V gene segment behaved as functional or pseudogenic. Donor age, sex, ethnicity and CMV serostatus were collected together with the repertoire data. A later genetic analysis took genome-wide SNP genotypes for about three fifths of the roughly 670 donors and used that subset as a discovery cohort. All discovery cohort repertoires had been generated using a single sequencing platform. Class I and class II HLA loci were covered by the typing at four-digit resolution. Typing coverage differed by locus: A, B, C, DRB1 and DQB1 were typed in roughly 620-640 donors, DQA1 in approximately 520, DPA1 in some 570, and DPB1 in just under 490. Roughly 5 DR-DQ haplotypes were handled as single units for association and clustering because linkage in the cohort was strong. Across 300 to 500 genotyped donors of the cohort, an average of about 240,000 unique TCR beta nucleotide sequences per donor were sequenced, and roughly a sixth of those sequences were non-productive.

The cohort comprised around 700 healthy bone marrow donors. At the time of sampling, every cohort member was nominally healthy, though immune exposures that went unrecorded were likely present. The donor was CMV seropositive and belonged to the group of 250 to 300 seropositive cohort members. A peripheral blood sample was collected from each donor, and TCR beta sequencing was performed on peripheral blood mononuclear cells. The Qiagen DNeasy Blood Extraction Kit was used to extract genomic DNA from the blood cell samples. General study outcomes and caveats: Several of the top co-occurrence clusters appeared to be linked to parvovirus B19, influenza, CMV and Epstein-Barr virus, according to a later analysis. In this cohort, only TCR beta chains were sequenced, and detectable features were limited by the absence of alpha or paired-chain data. Assigning TCR associations to individual alleles was difficult when HLA alleles, especially DR and DQ, strongly co-occurred. Three of the identified cytomegalovirus-associated TCR beta chains were confirmed in vitro to be specific for cytomegalovirus antigens. Roughly uniform sequencing depth across donors was assumed in presence/absence analyses, although this assumption may not hold. The authors suggested that the approach could potentially be generalized to other disease states and immunological phenotypes. Because counts were too low, 15 to 20 rarely observed V segments, including chromosome 9 orphons, were excluded from the earlier analysis of 587 of the donors. A later analysis found that HLA-associated TCR beta chains were more clonally expanded and had lower generation probabilities than equally common non-associated chains. Compared with the approximately 710-donor mean, donors in an Asian-associated ancestry cluster had fewer N-insertions in productive TCRs, according to a later genetic analysis. HLA typing was unavailable for some donors at each locus, so association tests used only the typed subset. In a later analysis, the rate of TCR association differed among HLA loci, with DRB1 alleles having the most associated TCRs and HLA-C alleles having the fewest. A further reported finding was that TCR beta sequences accurately predicted the HLA-A and HLA-B alleles for most subjects in the first cohort. In both the original and validation cohorts, the classifier was reported to diagnose cytomegalovirus status with high specificity and sensitivity. A total of fewer than 200 TCR beta chains were listed by the study as associated with cytomegalovirus. The sequencing pipeline was judged likely to have produced a cluster of highly shared sequence variants as a technical artifact. The only immune exposure information available for the cohort was CMV serostatus. Some IMGT-functional V segments, including TRBV6-2 and TRBV6-3, could not be told apart with the 87-base-pair reads, so those segments were excluded. A later analysis associated 15,000 to 20,000 TCR beta sequences with specific HLA alleles at a false discovery rate of 0.05. Correlated functional status among segregating V segments might reflect linkage disequilibrium, but an unknown experimental factor could not be ruled out. Broadly in line with IMGT annotations, most TCR beta V segments showed up in productive rearrangements about 87% or about 30% of the time in an earlier analysis of some 590 of the donors. A later genetic analysis associated a missense DCLRE1C variant with V-gene and J-gene trimming of TCR beta chains, and an independent cohort replicated the association. According to a later analysis, most CMV-associated TCR beta chains appeared to be HLA-restricted, and the HLA associations seemed to be driven largely by CMV exposure. Most TCR sequences were observed very rarely across donors, whereas some public TCRs were present in many individuals.

The CDR3 holds 14 amino acids from the cysteine to the phenylalanine. The DNA shown is the 42-base CDR3, in frame from base 1. The germline V gene yields MDHEN for CDR1 and SYDVKM for CDR2. V was cut back by 8 bases and J by 2 bases, leaving a gap of 16 bases between them. The chain joins TRBV28 to TRBJ2-7; matching of 7 bases hints at TRBD2 as the D gene. This clonotype originated in a man in his forties or fifties in good health and CMV-seropositive. Sequences were obtained from PBMCs. The nucleotide sequence is given as TGTGCCAGCGGAAACGGGGGGCCGACCTACGAGCAGTACTTC. The encoded protein is CASGNGGPTYEQYF. Beyond the CDR3, the reference TRBV28 and TRBJ2-7 genes provide the residues; the full variable domain reads: DVKVTQSSRYLVKRTGEKVFLECVQDMDHENMFWYRQDPGLGLRLIYFSYDVKMKEKGDIPEGYSVSREKKERFSLILESASTNQTSMYLCASGNGGPTYEQYFGPGTRLTVT.